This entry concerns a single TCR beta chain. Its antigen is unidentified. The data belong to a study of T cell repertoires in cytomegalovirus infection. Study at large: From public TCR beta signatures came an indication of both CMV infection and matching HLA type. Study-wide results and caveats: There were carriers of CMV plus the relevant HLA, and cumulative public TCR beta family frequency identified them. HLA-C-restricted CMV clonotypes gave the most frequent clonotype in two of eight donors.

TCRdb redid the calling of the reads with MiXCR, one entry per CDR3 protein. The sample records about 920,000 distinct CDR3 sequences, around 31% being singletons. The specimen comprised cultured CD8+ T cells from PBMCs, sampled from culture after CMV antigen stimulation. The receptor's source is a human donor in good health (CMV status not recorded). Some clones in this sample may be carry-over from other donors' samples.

Here the CDR3 reads CASSQEVGRGNYEQYF. The CDR3 DNA sequence: TGTGCCAGCAGCCAAGAGGTGGGCAGGGGGAACTACGAGCAGTACTTC. The chain recombines TRBV14 with TRBJ2-7; TRBD1 matches 7 bases. With V trimmed by 0 bases and J by 3 bases, 8 bases remained unmatched. Germline V gene data show CDR1 as SGHDN and CDR2 as FVKESK. CDR3 length: 16 amino acids.